This TCR beta chain was documented in a study of cytomegalovirus exposure and HLA in healthy donors (dated by TCRdb to about 2017). As for the study more broadly: According to an earlier analysis of a few hundred of the donors, 200 million or so T cells yielded over 100 million unique TCR beta sequences and about 300 Gb of sequence data. An early release covering over 500 HLA-typed donors comprised 300 to 350 gigabases of sequencing data and roughly 85 million unique TCR sequences. Among the roughly 400 genotyped donors, around 81% belonged to the genetic ancestry cluster associated with self-reported Caucasian donors. The study aimed to test whether cataloging public T cell receptors could reveal signatures of past pathogen exposure. Using immunosequencing, the study profiled T cell repertoires from about 650 subjects and related those repertoires to cytomegalovirus serostatus. Besides the first cohort of more than 650 subjects, a separate validation cohort made up of 120 different subjects was used. To predict cytomegalovirus infection status, the study combined high-throughput TCR immunosequencing, statistical association of individual TCRs with disease status, and machine learning. To study patterns of TCR occurrence, a later analysis re-analyzed previously published TCR beta repertoires from several hundred donors and added high-resolution HLA genotyping. In the later analysis, no new phenotypic data were used to find candidate immune exposures; instead, reliance was placed on TCR beta sequences and their occurrence across donors. An earlier analysis of 450 to 750 of the donors used high-throughput TCR beta sequencing to judge whether each TCR beta V gene segment behaved as functional or pseudogenic. Alongside the repertoire data, information on donor age, sex, ethnicity and CMV serostatus was compiled. In a later genetic analysis, genome-wide SNP genotypes for about three fifths of the roughly 670 donors were used, and that subset was treated as a discovery cohort. Every repertoire in the discovery cohort had been generated on one and the same sequencing platform. HLA typing included class I and class II loci at four-digit resolution. Typing coverage varied by locus: roughly 629-640 donors for A, B, C, DRB1 and DQB1; under 550 for DQA1; approximately 570 for DPA1; roughly 470 for DPB1. Several DR-DQ haplotypes were treated as single units for association and clustering because of strong linkage in the cohort. Across under 500 genotyped donors of the cohort, an average of approximately 240,000 unique TCR beta nucleotide sequences per donor were sequenced, and roughly a sixth of those sequences were non-productive. Results the study describes overall, beyond this receptor: Only TCR beta chains were sequenced in this cohort, and the absence of alpha or paired-chain data limited detectable features. In vitro tests confirmed that a few of the cytomegalovirus-associated TCR beta chains recognize cytomegalovirus antigens. A further reported finding was that TCR beta sequences accurately predicted the HLA-A and HLA-B alleles for most subjects in the first cohort. A group of highly shared sequence variants was considered likely to be a technical artifact of the sequencing pipeline. A later genetic analysis reported fewer N-insertions in productive TCRs among donors in an Asian-associated ancestry cluster than the approximately 670-donor mean. At a false discovery rate of 0.05, a later analysis linked 16,951 TCR beta sequences to specific HLA alleles. Correlated functional status among segregating V segments might reflect linkage disequilibrium, but an unknown experimental factor could not be ruled out. A later analysis reported that several top co-occurrence clusters appeared linked to parvovirus B19, influenza, CMV and Epstein-Barr virus. Most TCR sequences were seen in very few donors, while some public TCRs were found in many individuals. The authors suggested that the approach could potentially be generalized to other disease states and immunological phenotypes. Some IMGT-functional V segments, including TRBV6-2 and TRBV6-3, could not be told apart with the 87-base-pair reads, so those segments were excluded. An earlier analysis of roughly 570 of the donors showed that most TCR beta V segments appeared in productive rearrangements either about 87% or about 30% of the time, which broadly matched IMGT annotations. The presence/absence analyses assumed that sequencing depth was roughly uniform across donors, and that assumption may not be true. In the study, some 160 TCR beta chains were listed as associated with cytomegalovirus. Cytomegalovirus status was reported to be diagnosed by the classifier with high specificity and sensitivity in both the original and validation cohorts. In a later analysis, HLA-associated TCR beta chains were found to be more clonally expanded and to have lower generation probabilities than equally common non-associated chains. A later analysis found that most CMV-associated TCR beta chains appeared HLA-restricted, with HLA associations seemingly driven largely by CMV exposure. Because counts were too low, roughly 17 rarely observed V segments, including chromosome 9 orphons, were left out of the earlier analysis of some 600 of the donors. In a later analysis, the rate of TCR association differed among HLA loci, with DRB1 alleles having the most associated TCRs and HLA-C alleles having the fewest. For the cohort, immune exposure information was limited to CMV serostatus. Assigning TCR associations to individual alleles was difficult when HLA alleles, especially DR and DQ, strongly co-occurred. Because HLA typing was missing for some donors at each locus, association tests included only the typed subset. An association between a missense DCLRE1C variant and V-gene and J-gene trimming of TCR beta chains was found in a later genetic analysis and replicated in an independent cohort.

Comment on this clone: No antigen is known for it. No base qualities exist here, and no much larger clone lies one base off it.

The cohort was made up of approximately 670 healthy bone marrow donors. All cohort members were sampled while nominally healthy, although unrecorded immune exposures were likely present. The donor tested CMV seropositive, placing the donor among the roughly 300 seropositive members of the cohort. Every donor gave a peripheral blood sample, and the peripheral blood mononuclear cells from that sample were used for TCR beta sequencing. The Qiagen DNeasy Blood Extraction Kit was used to extract genomic DNA from the blood cell samples. The germline V gene (reference sequence) sets CDR1 to SGHNT and CDR2 to YYREEE. Including cysteine and phenylalanine, the CDR3 has 14 amino acids. The only DNA kept is the CDR3, 42 bases in frame from the first base. The germline V and J ends show losses of 4 bases and 6 bases respectively, and no gene match explains 5 bases of the junction. Library construction relied on the immunoSEQ multiplex PCR assay. The multiplex PCR relied on a mix of 60 forward primers for TCR Vbeta segments and 13 reverse primers for TCR Jbeta segments. The CDR3 region of rearranged TCR beta genes was amplified from genomic DNA with a multiplex PCR assay. Amplified TCR beta libraries were sequenced as 87-base-pair reads on the Illumina HiSeq System. The original methods were these. In a later analysis, tens of millions of unique TCR beta chains were counted across the 500 to 850 repertoires, and roughly 11 million of these chains were shared by at least two donors. Raw reads were error-corrected and collapsed into unique sequences with a nearest-neighbor algorithm that merged closely related sequences to remove PCR and sequencing errors. To assign V, D and J gene segments, CDR3 sequences were aligned to IMGT reference sequences. For a sequence to be retained, a match of at least six nucleotides to both a V gene segment and a J gene segment was required. Rearrangements were classified as productive when the CDR3 lacked stop codons and remained in frame with V and J, and all other rearrangements were classified as non-productive. CDR3 was defined according to IMGT convention as the region running from the second conserved V-encoded cysteine to the conserved J-encoded phenylalanine. The earlier analysis of about 610 of the donors excluded any sequence lacking an unambiguous match to a single V gene segment. An earlier analysis of some 500 of the donors classified V segments as functional when productive rearrangements were above 56.7% and as segregating when the standard deviation between donors was above 5%. A statistical classification framework was developed to diagnose cytomegalovirus status using the catalog of TCR beta chain sequences. V and J gene assignment, in a later analysis, came from comparing TCR nucleotide sequences with IMGT/GENE-DB human TR gene sequences. A later analysis assigned CDR3 sequences and most-parsimonious VDJ recombination scenarios with the TCRdist pipeline. In a later analysis, each TCR beta chain was defined by its CDR3 amino acid sequence together with its V-gene family, and reads without a unique V-gene family were excluded. In a later analysis, a few hundred highly shared, low-generation-probability nucleotide sequences were removed to address suspected cross-contamination and a sequencing artifact. In a later analysis, a clonal expansion index was calculated for each public chain from normalized within-repertoire ranks of inferred template counts. Generation probabilities in a later analysis came from a VDJ recombination model fitted to out-of-frame rearrangements, and those results were checked against IGoR. In a later analysis, TCR-TCR, TCR-HLA and TCR-CMV co-occurrence was scored with hypergeometric tests, and a repertoire-size bias correction was applied to TCR pairs. False discovery rates were estimated in a later analysis by permuting HLA or CMV assignments 20 times. In a later analysis, co-occurring TCRs were grouped with DBSCAN, and TCRdist sequence similarity was added when clustering was performed within HLA-allele-positive subsets. Repertoires with fewer than 30,000 or more than 120,000 public chains were left out of co-occurrence clustering, as were five repertoires with anomalous nucleotide sharing. TCRdb re-hosts the immuneACCESS table, in-frame sequences only. Its copies lack some clones; in the studies checked, an unresolved V gene accounts for under half of them, and the cause for the rest is not known. V and J calls and clone size are those listed in that table; D and trimming were worked out from the DNA. Here the sample has about 160,000 clones; about 85% occur a single time. About 2% of the sample rests with the top ten.

Sequencing input: PBMCs. The chain couples TRBV5-4 to TRBJ2-3; 10 bases in the junction line up with TRBD1. This clonotype was obtained from a man between 18 and 29 years old in good health and CMV-seropositive. The CDR3 is CASSPGQGSDTQYF. DNA sequence: TGTGCCAGCAGCCCGGGACAGGGGTCCGATACGCAGTATTTT.